This T cell receptor (beta chain) was recorded in a study of cytomegalovirus exposure and HLA in healthy donors. Turning to the study itself: Of roughly 400 genotyped donors, 81% grouped in the Caucasian-associated ancestry cluster. Findings and caveats of the study: Reports indicated that the classifier achieved high specificity and sensitivity in diagnosing cytomegalovirus status. Association of a missense DCLRE1C variant with TCR beta V- and J-gene trimming was reported in a later analysis.

Primers included in the PCR were 60 Vbeta and 13 Jbeta primers. TCRdb's copy holds only in-frame clones and misses some; the assay was immunoSEQ multiplex PCR. Of nearly 110,000 clones in the sample, less than 85% were seen once. The CDR3 spans 13 residues. V lost 4 bases and J lost 1, with 10 bases in between. In germline, CDR1 is GTSNPN, CDR2 SVGIG (reference sequence). Comments on this clone: As yet, its antigen is unknown.

The source material was PBMCs. The chain combines TRBV30 with TRBJ1-1, with D hard to call. The clonotype originates from a woman aged 40 to 50 in good health and CMV-seropositive. CDR3 sequence: CAWTFMRNTEAFF. The DNA of the CDR3 is TGTGCCTGGACTTTTATGAGGAACACTGAAGCTTTCTTT.